This TCR beta chain was sequenced in a study of response to subunit inactivated influenza vaccine. General study points: After each seasonal influenza vaccination, few new T cells are recruited, the authors suggested.

Germline CDR1 is MNHEY and CDR2 is SVGAGI. V gave up 0 bases and J gave up 7 bases; unmatched junction bases: 7. The CDR3 is 15 residues long. This clonotype was counted many times. The target antigen is unknown. TCRdb ran MiXCR on the RT-PCR reads and lists one entry per CDR3 protein. The sample includes hundreds of thousands of distinct CDR3 sequences, about 18% of them seen just once. The receptor's source is a man in his forties or fifties who received an inactivated influenza vaccine. Sample: PBMCs from blood, taken 4 to 6 days after vaccination. V gene TRBV6-5 combines with J gene TRBJ2-7; 9 bases are a match to TRBD1. CDR3 sequence reads: CASSYSIQGAREQYF. The CDR3 nucleotides read TGTGCCAGCAGTTACTCGATACAGGGGGCGAGAGAGCAGTACTTC.